This entry concerns a single T cell receptor (beta chain). What antigen it recognizes has not been identified. Base qualities are not at hand, and no much larger clone is one base apart. TCRbeta CDR3 regions were amplified from genomic DNA by means of the immunoSEQ Assay, a bias-controlled multiplex PCR. Per the authors' processing: The number of nucleated cells in each sample was estimated by amplification of reference gene primers within the assay. To quantify the absolute abundance of each unique TCRbeta CDR3 rearrangement, sequence reads were collapsed and filtered. For each sample, productive Simpson clonality was calculated as the square root of Simpson's diversity index across productive rearrangements. The table was pulled from immuneACCESS by TCRdb, which kept in-frame rearrangements only. Such tables lose some clones; where checked, under half of the loss comes from unresolved V genes, and the rest has no known cause. The V and J calls and clone size are taken from that table; D and trimming were inferred from the DNA. The sample table holds 150,000 to 200,000 clones, of which approximately 88% were seen once. The ten largest clones represent around 4.6% of the sample.

The data derive from a study of blood T cell repertoires in COVID-19 (dated by TCRdb to the early 2020s). About the full investigation: Collaborator samples came from the United States, Italy and Spain and covered acute and convalescent phases of COVID-19. The prospective study material was composed of cDNA or gDNA derived from T cells, B-cell-depleted T cells, or PBMCs. The dataset comprised deeply sampled blood TCRbeta repertoires from subjects exposed to, actively infected with, or recovered from COVID-19. The repertoires were released in a freely available public database meant as a resource for research on the immune response to SARS-CoV-2. Samples were obtained from the ongoing ImmuneRACE study (first 160 participants) and from about 1,300 subjects provided by 6 global collaborators. A de-identified subject ID, COVID-19 status, age in years and sex were almost always included in the sample metadata. Where HLA class I and class II types were available, the types were taken from metadata supplied by the sample provider, not from assay-based typing. The investigation overall reported the following: Clinical and demographic metadata were provided uncurated, with the amount varying by source and participant.

Based on the germline V gene (reference sequence), the CDR1 and CDR2 sequences are DFQATT and SNEGSKA. The V end gives up 3 bases and the J end 1 base, leaving 3 bases in the junction not matched to a gene. From its cysteine to its phenylalanine, the CDR3 spans 15 amino acids. Only the CDR3 DNA stays, 45 bases, in frame from base 1. The collaborating institutions used their own protocols to collect whole blood in K2EDTA tubes. For TCRbeta analysis, collaborator samples were shipped as frozen whole blood, as isolated PBMCs, or as DNA extracted from either sample type. The V gene is TRBV20-1 and the J gene is TRBJ2-2; 9 central nucleotides agree with TRBD2. This receptor was identified in a human donor in a cohort sampled during active COVID-19. The sample comprised peripheral blood. The CDR3 protein sequence reads: CSASGTSKNTGELFF. The DNA sequence is given as TGCAGTGCTAGTGGGACTAGCAAGAACACCGGGGAGCTGTTTTTT.